A single sample gave rise to the 32 T cell receptor beta chains below, sequenced in a study of blood T cells in healthy people across ages. Combining a sample-barcoded 5' primer with a J-beta primer mix, a second PCR ran for 7 to 11 cycles. TCRdb reanalysed the 5' RACE reads using MiXCR and keeps one entry per CDR3 protein. The table records 920,000 or so distinct CDR3 sequences, more than 35% of them present only once. What was sequenced was blood. The receptor source for this set is a woman in her sixties in good health.

This clonotype was seen more than once but under ten times. This chain links TRBV27 with TRBJ1-2, with 8 bases identical to TRBD1. CDR1 MNHEY and CDR2 SMNVEV come from the germline V gene (reference sequence). This CDR3 has 15 amino acids. The V segment lost 7 bases and the J segment 3 bases; nucleotides outside the gene matches: 10. The CDR3 region is CASKIRDRSYYGYTF. In DNA, the CDR3 is TGTGCCAGCAAAATCCGGGACAGGTCCTACTATGGCTACACCTTC.

Regarding this clonotype: At one boundary the junction diverges from the germline segment, which might be a read error. CDR3 sequence: CANSSTGSSYEQYF. The CDR3 DNA reads as TGTGCCAACAGTTCTACAGGGAGCTCCTACGAGCAGTACTTC. This chain connects TRBV6-5 to TRBJ2-4; perhaps TRBD1 as D (6 bases). The J call may be wrong; the DNA end is better matched by TRBJ2-7. Germline V gene lookup returns CDR1 MNHEY and CDR2 SVGAGI. The CDR3 runs to 14 residues.

V gene TRBV7-8 combines with J gene TRBJ2-7; D unclear. The J call may not be correct, given that the DNA end is closer to TRBJ2-5. Germline V CDR1 and CDR2: SGHVS, FQNEAQ. The CDR3 covers 15 residues. The CDR3 nucleotides are TGTGCCAGCAGCCCACCCTCCCTGAGCCGAGAGACCCAGTACTTC. It specifies CASSPPSLSRETQYF.

Note on this clonotype: Since the CDR3 does not end with the conserved phenylalanine or tryptophan, this likely comes from a read error. This chain links TRBV7-9 with TRBJ2-1; 9 bases align to TRBD1. Germline V CDR1 and CDR2: SEHNR, FQNEAQ (reference sequence). The CDR3 is made up of 14 amino acids. Losses at the gene ends were 4 bases for V and 7 bases for J; bases not matched to a gene: 5. CDR3 loop: CASSSRTGANEQFS. The CDR3 coding sequence is TGTGCCAGCAGCTCTCGGACAGGGGCGAATGAGCAGTTCTCC.

A few counts support this clonotype. The CDR3 is CASSLWREGYNEQFF. The CDR3 DNA follows: TGTGCCAGCAGCTTATGGCGGGAGGGTTACAATGAGCAGTTCTTC. This chain connects TRBV7-2 to TRBJ2-1; 9 bases match TRBD2. V was pared by 2 bases and J by 4 bases, with 3 bases of the junction left unmatched. This CDR3 is built from 15 residues. Germline lookup yields CDR1 SGHTA and CDR2 FQGNSA.

This clonotype has only a few counts. The J gene is TRBJ2-1, the V gene TRBV7-2; 7 bases are shared with TRBD2. The J segment lost 1 base and the V segment lost 1 base, leaving 4 bases of the junction unmatched. The CDR3 totals 16 residues. In germline, CDR1 is SGHTA, CDR2 FQGNSA. CDR3 sequence: CASSLDLGRSYNEQFF. Here the CDR3 DNA reads TGTGCCAGCAGCTTAGATCTCGGGAGGTCCTACAATGAGCAGTTCTTC.

This clonotype was picked up a small number of times. The CDR3 here is CASSSILPGGTDTQYF. CDR3 nucleotides: TGTGCCAGCAGTTCCATACTGCCGGGAGGCACAGATACGCAGTATTTT. J is TRBJ2-3 and V is TRBV27; a weak D match, TRBD2 (6 bases). Deletions cut 4 bases from V and 1 base from J, with 15 bases between. Germline CDR1 MNHEY, CDR2 SMNVEV (reference sequence). The CDR3 extends over 16 amino acids.

This sequence joins TRBV6-5 and TRBJ1-2; 7 positions agree with TRBD1. The CDR3 has 14 residues. The trim removed 5 bases at V and 8 bases at J, leaving 11 bases unmatched. Germline CDR1 and CDR2: MNHEY and SVGAGI. CDR3 sequence (DNA): TGTGCCAGCAGTACCGCGCCGAAAGGGGGCGGCTACACCTTC. Its protein is CASSTAPKGGGYTF.

This clonotype came up a few times. V is TRBV2 and J is TRBJ2-5; perhaps TRBD2 as D (6 bases). The CDR3 spans 13 residues. Trimming took 8 bases from V and 5 from J, leaving 15 bases between them. Per germline, CDR1 SNHLY and CDR2 FYNNEI. CDR3 amino acids: CASGGGSTETQYF. The CDR3 DNA sequence: TGTGCCAGCGGAGGAGGGAGTACGGAGACCCAGTACTTC.

This clonotype was recorded a few times. This chain connects TRBV7-9 to TRBJ2-5; D is ambiguous. The CDR3 runs to 14 residues. V lost 2 bases and J lost 6, with 13 bases in between. Germline V CDR1 and CDR2: SEHNR, FQNEAQ (reference sequence). CDR3 residues: CASSLTTGSKTQYF. CDR3 in DNA: TGTGCCAGCAGCTTAACGACTGGTAGTAAGACCCAGTACTTC.

This clonotype was counted a few times. The rearrangement uses TRBV27 and TRBJ2-3; TRBD2 matches 7 bases. Looked up from germline, CDR1 is MNHEY and CDR2 is SMNVEV (reference sequence). The CDR3 sequence is 15 residues long. The ends lost 8 bases at V and 0 bases at J; junction bases unmatched: 8. The CDR3 is CASSEREPSTDTQYF. The CDR3 nucleotides are TGTGCCAGCTCCGAGCGGGAACCTAGCACAGATACGCAGTATTTT.

A few counts support this clonotype. A read error is possible here, since a much larger clone lies one base away. The chain joins TRBV20-1 to TRBJ2-5; D not certain. CDR3 length: 13 amino acids. Trimming cost V 5 bases and J 1 base, with 11 bases left between them. Germline lookup yields CDR1 DFQATT and CDR2 SNEGSKA (reference sequence). CDR3 loop: CSAVQDAQETQYF. Written as DNA, the CDR3 is TGCAGTGCTGTGCAGGACGCCCAAGAGACCCAGTACTTC.

The chain is built from TRBV3-1 and TRBJ2-7, with unresolved D. V shed 1 base and J shed 2 bases, with 6 bases lying between them. Germline-derived CDR1 and CDR2 are LGHDT and YNNKEL (reference sequence). CDR3 length equals 13 residues. CDR3 sequence: CASSQVMAYEQYF. The CDR3 DNA is TGTGCCAGCAGCCAAGTGATGGCCTACGAGCAGTACTTC.

In the case of this clonotype: One end of the junction fails to match germline, which may point to a read error. The J gene is TRBJ2-1, the V gene TRBV9, with D tentatively TRBD2 (5 bases). This CDR3 has 16 amino acids. Germline CDR1 reads SGDLS; CDR2 reads YYNGEE. CDR3 sequence (DNA): TGTGCCAGCAGCGTAGATAGCGCGAGCGAATACAATGGGCAGTTCTTC. Protein product: CASSVDSASEYNGQFF.

The chain combines TRBV20-1 with TRBJ2-2, with D possibly TRBD2 on 6 matching bases. The CDR3 has 13 amino acids. The V gene lost 5 bases and the J gene lost 5 bases, with 12 bases spanning the gap. Germline lookup yields CDR1 DFQATT and CDR2 SNEGSKA (reference sequence). The CDR3 DNA reads as TGCAGTGCTGGCCGACTAGTTACCGGGGAGCTGTTTTTT. This codes for CSAGRLVTGELFF.

The rearrangement links TRBV4-1 to TRBJ2-6; TRBD1 is a possible D gene (8 bases). The CDR3 contains 17 residues. The germline CDR1 and CDR2 sequences are MGHRA and YSYEKL. V was trimmed by 3 bases and J by 5 bases, leaving 17 bases between them. CDR3 sequence reads: CASSHPIQGGRANVLTF. The CDR3 DNA follows: TGCGCCAGCAGCCACCCGATACAGGGGGGGAGGGCCAACGTCCTGACTTTC.

This clonotype was counted only a few times. The gene calls are TRBV20-1 and TRBJ2-3, with D unclear. The CDR3 length is 14 residues. The germline CDR1 and CDR2 sequences are DFQATT and SNEGSKA (reference sequence). The V end was cut by 1 base, the J end by 5 bases, with 13 bases between. The CDR3 loop is CSARVELYGDTQYF. The CDR3 DNA follows: TGCAGTGCTAGAGTTGAACTATATGGAGATACGCAGTATTTT.

The chain employs TRBV20-1 and TRBJ2-7, with D perhaps matching TRBD2 (6 bases). Trimming took off 1 base at V and 1 base at J, with 14 bases between the two ends. Germline loops: CDR1 DFQATT, CDR2 SNEGSKA (reference sequence). The CDR3 loop spans 15 amino acids. In DNA, the CDR3 is TGCAGTGCTAGAGCCCCACTTAGCGGATCCTACGAGCAGTACTTC. Its translation: CSARAPLSGSYEQYF.

In its sample, this clonotype was seen once. Since the CDR3 does not end with the conserved phenylalanine or tryptophan, this likely comes from a read error. The V call is TRBV7-2, the J call TRBJ2-1; 7 nucleotides match TRBD2. V lost 3 bases, J lost 7 bases, and 0 bases stayed unmatched. The CDR3 loop spans 12 amino acids. Germline V gene sequence: CDR1 SGHTA, CDR2 FQGNSA. The CDR3: CASSLRGNEQFL. In nucleotides, the CDR3 is TGTGCCAGCAGCTTGCGGGGGAATGAGCAGTTCTTA.

This clonotype was counted once. The chain links TRBV7-2 to TRBJ1-1; no clear D gene. The CDR3 runs to 12 residues. V was pared by 3 bases and J by 2 bases, with 4 bases between. The V gene's germline CDR1 is SGHTA and CDR2 FQGNSA. CDR3 sequence: CASSFTNTEAFF. DNA of the CDR3: TGTGCCAGCAGCTTTACCAACACTGAAGCTTTCTTT. Using reference TRBV7-2 and TRBJ1-1 for the parts outside the CDR3, the full variable domain is GAGVSQSPSNKVTEKGKDVELRCDPISGHTALYWYRQSLGQGLEFLIYFQGNSAPDKSGLPSDRFSAERTGGSVSTLTIQRTQQEDSAVYLCASSFTNTEAFFGQGTRLTVV.

This clonotype was recorded a few times. CDR3 coding DNA: TGCGCCAGCAGTGGGACTAGCGGGAACACCTACGAGCAGTACTTC. The encoded protein is CASSGTSGNTYEQYF. V is TRBV10-1 and J is TRBJ2-7; 12 bases are a match to TRBD2. The ends lost 4 bases at V and 2 bases at J; junction bases unmatched: 3. Germline CDR1 is WNHNN and CDR2 is SYGVQD (reference sequence). This CDR3 spans 15 amino acids.

The V and J genes are TRBV6-5 and TRBJ2-1; TRBD2 matches 15 bases. Losses at the gene ends were 0 bases for V and 7 bases for J; bases not matched to a gene: 10. There are 19 residues in the CDR3. The germline CDR1 and CDR2 sequences are MNHEY and SVGAGI. CDR3 coding DNA: TGTGCCAGCAGTTACTCGGGGACAGGGACTAGCGGGAGGCTGAATGAGCAGTTCTTC. The encoded protein is CASSYSGTGTSGRLNEQFF.

This sequence joins TRBV21-1 and TRBJ2-5; the table's TRBD2 call for D was not verified on the DNA. TRBV21-1 is marked as a pseudogene. This CDR3 spans 19 amino acids. The CDR3 nucleotides read TGTGCCAGCAGCAAACCAGGAAGAAGGAGCCGGAGGAGGAGAGAGACCCAGTACTTC. Translated: CASSKPGRRSRRRRETQYF.

V usage is TRBV5-1 and J usage is TRBJ2-5, with 9 bases identical to TRBD1. The ends lost 1 base at V and 5 bases at J; junction bases unmatched: 6. The CDR3 is 15 residues long. CDR1 is SGHRS, CDR2 YFSETQ, per germline. CDR3 bases: TGCGCCAGCAGCTTGAGTACAGGGGGCGTCGAGACCCAGTACTTC. Its translation: CASSLSTGGVETQYF. Filled out from reference TRBV5-1 and TRBJ2-5, the complete variable domain reads KAGVTQTPRYLIKTRGQQVTLSCSPISGHRSVSWYQQTPGQGLQFLFEYFSETQRNKGNFPGRFSGRQFSNSRSEMNVSTLELGDSALYLCASSLSTGGVETQYFGPGTRLLVL.

This clonotype showed up just a few times. The chain joins TRBV29-1 to TRBJ2-1, with 9 bases identical to TRBD1. The ends lost 4 bases at V and 1 base at J; junction bases unmatched: 5. Germline lookup yields CDR1 SQVTM and CDR2 ANQGSEA. This CDR3 has 15 amino acids. In DNA form, the CDR3 reads TGCAGCGTTGCACCGGGACAGGGATCCTACAATGAGCAGTTCTTC. Its translation is CSVAPGQGSYNEQFF.

The chain combines TRBV12-5 with TRBJ2-1, with TRBD2 identical over 9 bases. This CDR3 spans 16 amino acids. J lost 8 bases, V lost 0 bases, and 8 bases had no gene match. Germline values: CDR1 LGHNT, CDR2 FRNRAP. This CDR3 reads CASGLVGSGRGDEQFF. For the CDR3, the DNA is TGTGCTAGTGGTTTGGTTGGTAGCGGGAGAGGTGATGAGCAGTTCTTC.

The chain links TRBV5-1 to TRBJ2-3, with 8 nucleotides matching TRBD2. Trimming removed 3 bases from V and 0 bases from J; junction bases left unmatched: 9. This CDR3 region has 17 residues. Germline lookup yields CDR1 SGHRS and CDR2 YFSETQ. The CDR3 here is CASSYEIAGSSTDTQYF. DNA for the CDR3: TGCGCCAGCAGCTACGAAATAGCGGGGAGCAGCACAGATACGCAGTATTTT.

The rearrangement links TRBV3-1 to TRBJ2-1; D is possibly TRBD1 (5 bases). Germline V gene data show CDR1 as LGHDT and CDR2 as YNNKEL (reference sequence). The ends were cut back, 0 bases at V and 3 bases at J, with 21 bases in the middle. CDR3 size: 19 residues. The CDR3 sequence is CASSQDRKGAGSDYNEQFF. The CDR3 DNA sequence: TGTGCCAGCAGCCAAGATAGGAAAGGGGCTGGTTCAGACTACAATGAGCAGTTCTTC.

This clonotype was counted between two and nine times. The chain joins TRBV12-3 or TRBV12-4 to TRBJ2-6; D is unclear. CDR3 length equals 15 residues. Trimming took 4 bases from V and 0 from J, leaving 7 bases between them. DNA for the CDR3: TGTGCCAGCAGTTCCCATACCTCTGGGGCCAACGTCCTGACTTTC. Its translation: CASSSHTSGANVLTF.

V gene TRBV12-3 or TRBV12-4 combines with J gene TRBJ2-1, with 7 positions matching TRBD2. Trimming at V came to 8 bases and at J to 10 bases, leaving 14 bases not matched to a gene. The CDR3 covers 14 residues. CDR3 sequence: CASLRGGTGGEQFF. The CDR3 DNA reads as TGTGCCAGCCTAAGGGGAGGGACCGGGGGGGAGCAGTTCTTC.

This rearrangement joins TRBV20-1 to TRBJ1-1, with D perhaps TRBD1 (5 bases). From germline, CDR1 is DFQATT and CDR2 SNEGSKA (reference sequence). The CDR3 loop spans 13 amino acids. Trimming shortened V by 1 base and J by 10 bases, and 16 bases separated the two germline ends. The CDR3 reads CSARAWGGDGAFF. CDR3 nucleotide sequence: TGCAGTGCTAGAGCCTGGGGCGGTGACGGAGCTTTCTTT.

The chain joins TRBV27 to TRBJ2-3, with D possibly matching TRBD2 (5 bases). Germline V gives CDR1 MNHEY, CDR2 SMNVEV (reference sequence). This CDR3 comprises 13 residues. Trimming took 5 bases from V and 8 from J, leaving 14 bases between them. The CDR3 is CASSRTRGSTQYF. CDR3 coding DNA: TGTGCCAGCAGTAGGACCCGAGGGAGTACGCAGTATTTT.